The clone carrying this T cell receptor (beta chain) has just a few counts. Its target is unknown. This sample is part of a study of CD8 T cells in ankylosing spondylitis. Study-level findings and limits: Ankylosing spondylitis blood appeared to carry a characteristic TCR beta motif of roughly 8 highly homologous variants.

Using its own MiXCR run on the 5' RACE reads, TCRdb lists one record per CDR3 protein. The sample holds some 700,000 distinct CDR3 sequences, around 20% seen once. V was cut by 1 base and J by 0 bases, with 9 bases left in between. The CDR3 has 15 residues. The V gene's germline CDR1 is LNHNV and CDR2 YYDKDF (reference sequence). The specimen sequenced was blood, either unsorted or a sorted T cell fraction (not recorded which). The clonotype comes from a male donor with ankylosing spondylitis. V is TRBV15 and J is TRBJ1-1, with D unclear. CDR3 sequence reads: CATSRGTGMNTEAFF. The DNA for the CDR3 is TGTGCCACCAGCAGAGGAACGGGGATGAACACTGAAGCTTTCTTT. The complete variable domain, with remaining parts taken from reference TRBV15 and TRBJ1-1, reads DAMVIQNPRYQVTQFGKPVTLSCSQTLNHNVMYWYQQKSSQAPKLLFHYYDKDFNNEADTPDNFQSRRPNTSFCFLDIRSPGLGDTAMYLCATSRGTGMNTEAFFGQGTRLTVV.